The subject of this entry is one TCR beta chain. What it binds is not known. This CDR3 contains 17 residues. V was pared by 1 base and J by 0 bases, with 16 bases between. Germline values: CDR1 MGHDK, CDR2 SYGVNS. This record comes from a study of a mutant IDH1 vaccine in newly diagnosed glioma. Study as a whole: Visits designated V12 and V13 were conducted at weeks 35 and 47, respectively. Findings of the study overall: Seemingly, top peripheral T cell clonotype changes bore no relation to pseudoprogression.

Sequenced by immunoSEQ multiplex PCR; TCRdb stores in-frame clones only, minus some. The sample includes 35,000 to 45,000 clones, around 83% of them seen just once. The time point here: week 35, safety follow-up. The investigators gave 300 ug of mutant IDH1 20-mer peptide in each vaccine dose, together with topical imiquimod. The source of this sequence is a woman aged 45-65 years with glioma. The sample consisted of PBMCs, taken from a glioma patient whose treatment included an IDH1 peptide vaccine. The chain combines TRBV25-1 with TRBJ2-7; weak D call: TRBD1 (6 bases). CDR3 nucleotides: TGTGCCAGCAGTGAATTAGGTACCGGGACAAACTCCTACGAGCAGTACTTC. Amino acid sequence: CASSELGTGTNSYEQYF.